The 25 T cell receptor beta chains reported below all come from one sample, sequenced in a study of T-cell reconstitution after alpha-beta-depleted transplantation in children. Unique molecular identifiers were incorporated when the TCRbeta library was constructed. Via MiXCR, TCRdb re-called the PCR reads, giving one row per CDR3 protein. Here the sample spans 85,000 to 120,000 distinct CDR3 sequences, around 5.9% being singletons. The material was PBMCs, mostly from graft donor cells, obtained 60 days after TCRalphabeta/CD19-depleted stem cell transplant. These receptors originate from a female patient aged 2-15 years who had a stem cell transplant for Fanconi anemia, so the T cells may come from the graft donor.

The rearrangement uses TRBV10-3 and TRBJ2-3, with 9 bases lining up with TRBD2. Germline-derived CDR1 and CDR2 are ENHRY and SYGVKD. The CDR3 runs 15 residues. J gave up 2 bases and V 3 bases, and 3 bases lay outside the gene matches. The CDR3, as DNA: TGTGCCATCAGTGAAACTAGCGGGTACACAGATACGCAGTATTTT. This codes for CAISETSGYTDTQYF.

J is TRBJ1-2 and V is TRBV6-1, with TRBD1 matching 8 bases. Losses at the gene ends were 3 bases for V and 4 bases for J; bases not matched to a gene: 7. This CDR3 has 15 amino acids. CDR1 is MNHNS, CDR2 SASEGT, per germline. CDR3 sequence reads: CASSEGGQGSYGYTF. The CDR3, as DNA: TGTGCCAGCAGTGAGGGAGGACAGGGAAGCTATGGCTACACCTTC.

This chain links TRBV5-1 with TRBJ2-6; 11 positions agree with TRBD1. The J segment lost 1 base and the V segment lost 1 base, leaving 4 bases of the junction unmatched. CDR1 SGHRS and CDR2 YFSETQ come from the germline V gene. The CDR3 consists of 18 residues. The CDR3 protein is CASSLFGQGASGANVLTF. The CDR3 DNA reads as TGCGCCAGCAGCTTGTTCGGACAGGGGGCGTCTGGGGCCAACGTCCTGACTTTC.

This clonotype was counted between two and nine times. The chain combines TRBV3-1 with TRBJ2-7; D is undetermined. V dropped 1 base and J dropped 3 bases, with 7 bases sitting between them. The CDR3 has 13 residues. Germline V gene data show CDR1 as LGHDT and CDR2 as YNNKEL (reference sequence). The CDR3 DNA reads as TGTGCCAGCAGCCAAGTTGCTAGCTACGAGCAGTACTTC. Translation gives CASSQVASYEQYF.

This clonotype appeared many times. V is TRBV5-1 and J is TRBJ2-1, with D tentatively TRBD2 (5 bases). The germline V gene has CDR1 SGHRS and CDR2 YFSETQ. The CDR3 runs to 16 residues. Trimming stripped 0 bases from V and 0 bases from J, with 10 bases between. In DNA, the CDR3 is TGCGCCAGCAGCTTGGCGGTTAGCGACTCCTACAATGAGCAGTTCTTC. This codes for CASSLAVSDSYNEQFF.

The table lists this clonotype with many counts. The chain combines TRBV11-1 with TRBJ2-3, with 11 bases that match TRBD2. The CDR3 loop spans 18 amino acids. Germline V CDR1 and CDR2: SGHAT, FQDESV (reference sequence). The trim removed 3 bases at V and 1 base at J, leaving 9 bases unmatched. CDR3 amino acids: CASSLGLAAEIGTDTQYF. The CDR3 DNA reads TGTGCCAGCAGCTTGGGACTAGCGGCGGAGATTGGCACAGATACGCAGTATTTT. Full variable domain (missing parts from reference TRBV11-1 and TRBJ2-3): EAEVAQSPRYKITEKSQAVAFWCDPISGHATLYWYRQILGQGPELLVQFQDESVVDDSQLPKDRFSAERLKGVDSTLKIQPAELGDSAMYLCASSLGLAAEIGTDTQYFGPGTRLTVL.

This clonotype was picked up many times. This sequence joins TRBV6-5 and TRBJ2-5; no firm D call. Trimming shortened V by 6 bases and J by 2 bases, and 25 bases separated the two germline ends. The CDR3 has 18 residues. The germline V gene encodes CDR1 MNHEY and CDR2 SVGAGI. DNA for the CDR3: TGTGCCAGCAGGTCTCATTCCAGGAGCGAAACTTCTCAAGAGACCCAGTACTTC. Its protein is CASRSHSRSETSQETQYF.

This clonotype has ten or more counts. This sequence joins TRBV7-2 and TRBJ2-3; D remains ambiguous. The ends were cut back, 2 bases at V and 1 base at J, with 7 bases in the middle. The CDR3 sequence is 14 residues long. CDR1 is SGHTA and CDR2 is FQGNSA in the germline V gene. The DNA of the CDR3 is TGTGCCAGCAGCTTACGGTGGGGCACAGATACGCAGTATTTT. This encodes CASSLRWGTDTQYF.

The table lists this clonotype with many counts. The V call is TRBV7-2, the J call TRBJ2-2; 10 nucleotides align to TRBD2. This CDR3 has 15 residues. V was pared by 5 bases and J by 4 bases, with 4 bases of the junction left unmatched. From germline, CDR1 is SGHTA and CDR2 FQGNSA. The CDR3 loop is CASSAGTSVTGELFF. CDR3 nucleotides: TGTGCCAGCAGCGCAGGGACTAGCGTCACCGGGGAGCTGTTTTTT.

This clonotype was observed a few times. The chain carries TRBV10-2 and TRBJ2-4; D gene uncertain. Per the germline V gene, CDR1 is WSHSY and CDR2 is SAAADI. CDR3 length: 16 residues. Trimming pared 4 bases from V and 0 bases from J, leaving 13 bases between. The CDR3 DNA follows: TGCGCCAGCAGTGTACCGCAAGGAGAAGCCAAAAACATTCAGTACTTC. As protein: CASSVPQGEAKNIQYF.

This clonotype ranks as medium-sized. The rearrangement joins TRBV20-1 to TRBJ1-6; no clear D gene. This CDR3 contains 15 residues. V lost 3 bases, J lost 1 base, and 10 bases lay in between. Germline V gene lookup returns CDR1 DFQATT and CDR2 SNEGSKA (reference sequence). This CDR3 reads CSARERESYNSPLHF. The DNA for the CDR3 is TGCAGTGCTAGGGAGAGGGAGTCCTATAATTCACCCCTCCACTTT.

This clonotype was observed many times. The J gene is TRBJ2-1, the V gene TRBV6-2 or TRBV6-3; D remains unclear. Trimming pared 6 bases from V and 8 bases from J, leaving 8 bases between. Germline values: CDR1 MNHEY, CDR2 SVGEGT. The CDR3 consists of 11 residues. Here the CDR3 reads CASRVLYEQFF. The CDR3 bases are TGTGCCAGCAGAGTACTTTATGAGCAGTTCTTC.

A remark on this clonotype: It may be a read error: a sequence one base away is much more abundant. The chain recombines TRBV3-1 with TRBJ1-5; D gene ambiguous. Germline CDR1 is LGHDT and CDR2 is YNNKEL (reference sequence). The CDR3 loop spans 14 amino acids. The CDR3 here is CAGSGPTSNQPQHF. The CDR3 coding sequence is TGTGCCGGCAGCGGGCCTACGAGCAATCAGCCCCAGCATTTT.

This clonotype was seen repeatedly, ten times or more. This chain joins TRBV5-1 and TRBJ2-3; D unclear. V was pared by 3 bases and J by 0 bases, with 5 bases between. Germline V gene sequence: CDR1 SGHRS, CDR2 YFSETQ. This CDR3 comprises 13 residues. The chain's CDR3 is CASSSVSTDTQYF. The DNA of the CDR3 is TGCGCCAGCAGCTCGGTGAGCACAGATACGCAGTATTTT.

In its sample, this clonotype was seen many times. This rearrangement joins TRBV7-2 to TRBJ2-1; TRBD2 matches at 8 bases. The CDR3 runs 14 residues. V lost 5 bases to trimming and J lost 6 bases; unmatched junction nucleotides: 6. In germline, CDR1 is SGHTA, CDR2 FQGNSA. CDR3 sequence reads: CASSVIAGINEQFF. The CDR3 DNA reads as TGTGCCAGCAGCGTCATAGCGGGGATCAATGAGCAGTTCTTC.

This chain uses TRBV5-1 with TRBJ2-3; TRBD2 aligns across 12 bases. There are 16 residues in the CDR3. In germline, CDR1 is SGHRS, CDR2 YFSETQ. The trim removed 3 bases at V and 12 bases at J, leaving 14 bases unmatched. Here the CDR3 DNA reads TGCGCCAGCAGCTCCTGGGGACAACTAGCGGGGGGCTACCAGTATTTT. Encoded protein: CASSSWGQLAGGYQYF.

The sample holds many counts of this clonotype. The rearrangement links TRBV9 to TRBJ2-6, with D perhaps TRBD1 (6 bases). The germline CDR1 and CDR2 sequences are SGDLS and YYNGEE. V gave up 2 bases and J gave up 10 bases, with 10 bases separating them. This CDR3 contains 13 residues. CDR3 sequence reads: CASSVGQPNVLTF. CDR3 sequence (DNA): TGTGCCAGCAGCGTCGGACAGCCTAACGTCCTGACTTTC. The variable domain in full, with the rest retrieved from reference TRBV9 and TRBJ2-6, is DSGVTQTPKHLITATGQRVTLRCSPRSGDLSVYWYQQSLDQGLQFLIQYYNGEERAKGNILERFSAQQFPDLHSELNLSSLELGDSALYFCASSVGQPNVLTFGAGSRLTVL.

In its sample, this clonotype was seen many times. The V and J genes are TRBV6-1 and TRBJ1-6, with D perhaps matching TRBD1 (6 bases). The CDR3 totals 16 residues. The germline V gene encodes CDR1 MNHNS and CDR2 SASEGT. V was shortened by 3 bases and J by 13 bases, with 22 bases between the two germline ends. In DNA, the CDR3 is TGTGCCAGCAGTGATGTTTGGGGGACACCGGATGGTCCCCTCCACTTT. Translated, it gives CASSDVWGTPDGPLHF.

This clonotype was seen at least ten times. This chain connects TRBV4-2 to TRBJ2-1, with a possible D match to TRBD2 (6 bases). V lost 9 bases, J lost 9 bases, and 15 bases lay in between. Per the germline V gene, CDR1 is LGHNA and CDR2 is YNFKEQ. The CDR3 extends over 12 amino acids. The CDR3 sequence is CASDLSSGEQFF. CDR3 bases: TGTGCCAGTGATCTCAGTAGCGGTGAGCAGTTCTTC.

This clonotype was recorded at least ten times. CDR3 bases: TGTGCCAGCAGTCAAGACAGGTACACTGAAGCTTTCTTT. This sequence encodes CASSQDRYTEAFF. This sequence joins TRBV12-3 or TRBV12-4 and TRBJ1-1; TRBD1 is a possible D gene (6 bases). V was pared by 5 bases and J by 3 bases, with 10 bases between. The CDR3 length is 13 residues.

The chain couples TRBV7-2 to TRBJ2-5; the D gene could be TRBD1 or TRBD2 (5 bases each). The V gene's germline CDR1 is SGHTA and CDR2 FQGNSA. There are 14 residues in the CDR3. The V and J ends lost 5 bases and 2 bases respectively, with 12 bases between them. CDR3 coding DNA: TGTGCCAGCAGCCGCAACTGGGGGCAAGAGACCCAGTACTTC. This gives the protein CASSRNWGQETQYF.

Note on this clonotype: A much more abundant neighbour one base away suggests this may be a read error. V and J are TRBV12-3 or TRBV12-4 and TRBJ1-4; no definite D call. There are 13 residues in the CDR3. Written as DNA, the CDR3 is TGTGCCACCAGTTTTGGGAGTTCACGAGCACTGTTTTTT. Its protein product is CATSFGSSRALFF.

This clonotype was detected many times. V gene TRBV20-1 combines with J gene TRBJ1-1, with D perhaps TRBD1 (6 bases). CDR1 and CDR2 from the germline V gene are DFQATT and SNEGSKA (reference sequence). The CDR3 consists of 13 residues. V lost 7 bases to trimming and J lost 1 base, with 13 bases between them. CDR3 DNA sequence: TGCAGTGATCCGACAGGACGGAACACTGAAGCTTTCTTT. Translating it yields CSDPTGRNTEAFF.

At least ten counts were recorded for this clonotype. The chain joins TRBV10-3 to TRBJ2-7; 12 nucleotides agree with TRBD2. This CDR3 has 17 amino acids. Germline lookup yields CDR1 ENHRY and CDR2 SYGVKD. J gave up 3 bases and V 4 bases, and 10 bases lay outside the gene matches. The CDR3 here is CAISASSGRAEIYEQYF. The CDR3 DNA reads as TGTGCCATCAGTGCTTCTAGCGGGAGGGCCGAGATCTACGAGCAGTACTTC.

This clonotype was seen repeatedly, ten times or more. The DNA of the CDR3 is TGTGCCAGTAGTAAACTAGCTACACAAGAGACCCAGTACTTC. Encoded protein: CASSKLATQETQYF. The J gene is TRBJ2-5, the V gene TRBV19; D might be TRBD2 (6 bases). The germline V and J ends were trimmed by 4 bases and 2 bases, with 11 bases remaining between them. This CDR3 contains 14 residues. The germline V gene encodes CDR1 LNHDA and CDR2 SQIVND (reference sequence).